This T cell receptor (beta chain) was obtained from a study of regulatory T cells in long-lasting Graves disease. This clonotype was detected a few times. The germline V gene encodes CDR1 MDHEN and CDR2 SYDVKM. V lost 6 bases to trimming and J lost 2 bases, with 14 bases between them. CDR3 length equals 15 residues. Building the TCR beta libraries relied on iRepertoire HTBI primers, and CDR3 regions underwent Arm-PCR. In TCRdb, the multiplex PCR reads were re-called with MiXCR into one record per CDR3 protein. The sample records hundreds of thousands of distinct CDR3 sequences, 16% being singletons. Time point: newly diagnosed GD, antithyroid drugs for less than 3 months. After RNA was extracted from PBMCs, the TCR library was made from it. These data also formed part of another study, on T cells in Graves' hyperthyroidism and ophthalmopathy. This second study notes: When ophthalmopathy did not progress within 18 months, Graves' hyperthyroidism was considered stable.

This TCR was sampled from a woman in her twenties or thirties with Graves disease. Sequencing was performed on peripheral blood mononuclear cells (PBMCs), taken at new diagnosis, from a patient treated with antithyroid drugs. This chain uses TRBV28 with TRBJ1-5, with TRBD1 as a possible D gene (5 bases). CDR3 residues: CASSKRQIRNQPQHF. In DNA form, the CDR3 reads TGTGCCAGCAGCAAACGACAGATACGCAATCAGCCCCAGCATTTT.